This T cell receptor beta chain was obtained from a study of somatic mutations in cytotoxic T cells in rheumatoid arthritis. CDR1 SGHTA and CDR2 FQGNSA come from the germline V gene. The length of the CDR3 is 14 residues. V was clipped by 2 bases and J by 5 bases, with 12 bases between them. Sequencing used immunoSEQ multiplex PCR; TCRdb keeps in-frame clones, though not all of them. The sample yields several thousand clones, around three quarters seen once. The genes are TRBV7-2 and TRBJ1-2, with no clear D. This receptor was identified in an adult with rheumatoid arthritis. What was sequenced was CD8+ T cells sorted from blood. The CDR3 reads CASSLTEVGYGYTF. The CDR3 DNA reads as TGTGCCAGCAGCTTAACAGAGGTGGGGTATGGCTACACCTTC.